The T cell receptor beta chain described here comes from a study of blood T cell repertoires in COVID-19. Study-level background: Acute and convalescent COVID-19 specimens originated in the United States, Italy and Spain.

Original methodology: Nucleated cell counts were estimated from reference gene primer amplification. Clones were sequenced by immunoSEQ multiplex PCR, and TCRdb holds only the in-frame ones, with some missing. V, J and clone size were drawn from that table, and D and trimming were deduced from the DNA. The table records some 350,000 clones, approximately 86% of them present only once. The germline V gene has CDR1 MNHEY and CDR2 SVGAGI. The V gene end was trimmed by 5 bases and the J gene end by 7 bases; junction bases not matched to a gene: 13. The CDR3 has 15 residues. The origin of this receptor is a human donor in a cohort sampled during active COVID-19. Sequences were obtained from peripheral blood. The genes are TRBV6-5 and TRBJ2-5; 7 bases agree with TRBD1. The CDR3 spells CASSRRTGPGSTQYF. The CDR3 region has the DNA TGTGCCAGCAGTCGCAGGACAGGCCCAGGGTCGACCCAGTACTTC.